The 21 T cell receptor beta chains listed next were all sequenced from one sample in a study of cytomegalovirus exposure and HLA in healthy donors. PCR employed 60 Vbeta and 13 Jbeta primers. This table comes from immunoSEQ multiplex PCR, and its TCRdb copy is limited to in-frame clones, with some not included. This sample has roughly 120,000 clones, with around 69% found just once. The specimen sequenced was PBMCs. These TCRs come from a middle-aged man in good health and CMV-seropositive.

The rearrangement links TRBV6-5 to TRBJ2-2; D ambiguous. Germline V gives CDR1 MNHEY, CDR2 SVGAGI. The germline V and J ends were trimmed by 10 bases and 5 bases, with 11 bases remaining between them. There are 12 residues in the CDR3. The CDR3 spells CATRRRTGELFF. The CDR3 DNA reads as TGTGCCACCCGCCGGCGGACCGGGGAGCTGTTTTTT.

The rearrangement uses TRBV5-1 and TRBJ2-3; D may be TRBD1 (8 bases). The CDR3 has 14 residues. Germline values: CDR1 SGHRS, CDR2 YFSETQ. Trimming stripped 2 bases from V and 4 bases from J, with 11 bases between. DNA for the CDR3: TGCGCCAGCAGCTTACAGGGGGGGGCAGATACGCAGTATTTT. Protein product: CASSLQGGADTQYF. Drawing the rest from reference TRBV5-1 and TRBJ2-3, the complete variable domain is KAGVTQTPRYLIKTRGQQVTLSCSPISGHRSVSWYQQTPGQGLQFLFEYFSETQRNKGNFPGRFSGRQFSNSRSEMNVSTLELGDSALYLCASSLQGGADTQYFGPGTRLTVL.

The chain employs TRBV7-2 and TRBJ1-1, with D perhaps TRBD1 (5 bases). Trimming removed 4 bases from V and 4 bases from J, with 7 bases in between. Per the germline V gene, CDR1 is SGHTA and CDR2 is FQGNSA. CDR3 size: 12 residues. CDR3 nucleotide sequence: TGTGCCAGCAGCTGGGGGGGCACTGAAGCTTTCTTT. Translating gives CASSWGGTEAFF.

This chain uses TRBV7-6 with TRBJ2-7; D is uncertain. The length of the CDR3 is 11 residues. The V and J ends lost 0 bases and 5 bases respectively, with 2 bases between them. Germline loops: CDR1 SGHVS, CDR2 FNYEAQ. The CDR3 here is CASSLANEQYF. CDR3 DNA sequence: TGTGCCAGCAGCTTAGCCAACGAGCAGTACTTC.

CDR3 DNA sequence: TGTGCCAGCAGCGGACAGGGGGCCTACAATGAGCAGTTCTTC. Residues: CASSGQGAYNEQFF. This chain joins TRBV9 and TRBJ2-1; 9 bases map to TRBD1. The CDR3 length is 14 residues. V lost 3 bases, J lost 2 bases, and 0 bases stayed unmatched. Germline CDR1 SGDLS, CDR2 YYNGEE.

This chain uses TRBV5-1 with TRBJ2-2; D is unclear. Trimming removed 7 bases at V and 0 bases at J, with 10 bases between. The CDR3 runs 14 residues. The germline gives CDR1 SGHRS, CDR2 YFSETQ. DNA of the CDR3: TGCGCCAGCTTATCGGGTTCGAACACCGGGGAGCTGTTTTTT. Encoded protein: CASLSGSNTGELFF.

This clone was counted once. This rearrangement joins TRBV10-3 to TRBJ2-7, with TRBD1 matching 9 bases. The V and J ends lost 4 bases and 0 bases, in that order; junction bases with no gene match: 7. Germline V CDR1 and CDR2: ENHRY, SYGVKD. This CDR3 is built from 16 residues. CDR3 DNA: TGTGCCATCAGTGGCCGGACAGGGGAGAGCTCCTACGAGCAGTACTTC. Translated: CAISGRTGESSYEQYF.

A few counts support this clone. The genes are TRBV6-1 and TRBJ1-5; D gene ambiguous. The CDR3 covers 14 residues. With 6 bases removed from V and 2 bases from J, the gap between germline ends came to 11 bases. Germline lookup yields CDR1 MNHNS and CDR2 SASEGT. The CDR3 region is CASREYAGNQPQHF. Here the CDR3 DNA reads TGTGCCAGCAGAGAATACGCGGGCAATCAGCCCCAGCATTTT.

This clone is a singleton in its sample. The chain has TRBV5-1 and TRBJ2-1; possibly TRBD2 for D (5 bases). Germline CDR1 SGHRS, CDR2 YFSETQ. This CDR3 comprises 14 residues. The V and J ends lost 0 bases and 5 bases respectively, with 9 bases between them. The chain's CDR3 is CASSLVPADNEQFF. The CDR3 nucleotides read TGCGCCAGCAGCTTGGTTCCAGCGGACAATGAGCAGTTCTTC.

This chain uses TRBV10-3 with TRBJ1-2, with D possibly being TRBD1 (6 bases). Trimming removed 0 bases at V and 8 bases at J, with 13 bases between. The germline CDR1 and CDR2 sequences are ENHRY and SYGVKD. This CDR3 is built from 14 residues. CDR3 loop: CAISESTRGGGYTF. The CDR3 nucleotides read TGTGCCATCAGTGAGTCGACTCGGGGGGGCGGCTACACCTTC.

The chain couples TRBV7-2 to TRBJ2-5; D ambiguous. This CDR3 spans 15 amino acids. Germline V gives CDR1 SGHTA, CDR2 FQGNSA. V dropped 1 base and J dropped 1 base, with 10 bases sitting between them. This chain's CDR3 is CASSLGSSLQETQYF. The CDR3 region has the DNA TGTGCCAGCAGCTTAGGGAGTAGCCTCCAAGAGACCCAGTACTTC.

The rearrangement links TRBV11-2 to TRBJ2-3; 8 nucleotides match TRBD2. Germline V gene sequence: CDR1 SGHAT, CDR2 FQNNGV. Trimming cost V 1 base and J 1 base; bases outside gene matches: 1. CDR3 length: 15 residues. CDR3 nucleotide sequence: TGTGCCAGCAGCTTAGCGGGAGGGGGCACAGATACGCAGTATTTT. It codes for CASSLAGGGTDTQYF.

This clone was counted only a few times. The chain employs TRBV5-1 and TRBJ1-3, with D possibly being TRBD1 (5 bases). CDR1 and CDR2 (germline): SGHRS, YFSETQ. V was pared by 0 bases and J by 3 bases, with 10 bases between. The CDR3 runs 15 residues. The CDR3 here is CASSLEAGNGNTIYF. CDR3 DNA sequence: TGCGCCAGCAGCTTGGAGGCAGGGAATGGAAACACCATATATTTT.

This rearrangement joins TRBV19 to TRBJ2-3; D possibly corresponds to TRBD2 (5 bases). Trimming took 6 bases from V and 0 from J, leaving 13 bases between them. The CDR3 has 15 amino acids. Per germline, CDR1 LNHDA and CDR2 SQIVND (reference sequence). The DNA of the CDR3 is TGTGCCAGTAGCCCCACACGGACTAGCACAGATACGCAGTATTTT. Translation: CASSPTRTSTDTQYF.

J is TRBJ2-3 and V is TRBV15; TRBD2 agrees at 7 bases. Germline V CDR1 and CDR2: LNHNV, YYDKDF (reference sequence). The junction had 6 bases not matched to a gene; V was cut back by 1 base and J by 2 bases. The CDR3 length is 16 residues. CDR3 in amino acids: CATSRAPSGLTDTQYF. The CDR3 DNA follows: TGTGCCACCAGCAGAGCTCCTAGCGGACTCACAGATACGCAGTATTTT.

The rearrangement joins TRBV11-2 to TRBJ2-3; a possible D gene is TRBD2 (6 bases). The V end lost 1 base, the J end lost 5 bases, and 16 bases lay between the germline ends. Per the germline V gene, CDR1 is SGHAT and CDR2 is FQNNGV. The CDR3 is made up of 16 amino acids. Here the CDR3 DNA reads TGTGCCAGCAGCTTAGCTAGCGCCAGGTGGGAAGATACGCAGTATTTT. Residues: CASSLASARWEDTQYF.

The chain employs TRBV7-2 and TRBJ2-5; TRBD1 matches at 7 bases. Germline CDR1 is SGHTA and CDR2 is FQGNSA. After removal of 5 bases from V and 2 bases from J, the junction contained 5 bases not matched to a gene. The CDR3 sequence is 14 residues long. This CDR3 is CASSGYRGQETQYF. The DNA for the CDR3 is TGTGCCAGCAGCGGCTACAGGGGACAAGAGACCCAGTACTTC.

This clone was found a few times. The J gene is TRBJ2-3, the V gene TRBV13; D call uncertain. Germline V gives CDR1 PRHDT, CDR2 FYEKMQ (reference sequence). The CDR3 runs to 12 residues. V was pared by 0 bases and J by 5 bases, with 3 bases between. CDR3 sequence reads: CASSLGQDTQYF. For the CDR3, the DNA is TGTGCCAGCAGCTTAGGCCAAGATACGCAGTATTTT.

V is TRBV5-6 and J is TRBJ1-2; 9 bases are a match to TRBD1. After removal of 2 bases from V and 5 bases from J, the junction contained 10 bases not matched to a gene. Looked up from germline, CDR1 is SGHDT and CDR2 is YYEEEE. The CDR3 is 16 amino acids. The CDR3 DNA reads TGTGCCAGCAGCTTCTGGGGACAGGGTGAATCGTATGGCTACACCTTC. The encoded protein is CASSFWGQGESYGYTF. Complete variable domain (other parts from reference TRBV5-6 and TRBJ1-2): DAGVTQSPTHLIKTRGQQVTLRCSPKSGHDTVSWYQQALGQGPQFIFQYYEEEERQRGNFPDRFSGHQFPNYSSELNVNALLLGDSALYLCASSFWGQGESYGYTFGSGTRLTVV.

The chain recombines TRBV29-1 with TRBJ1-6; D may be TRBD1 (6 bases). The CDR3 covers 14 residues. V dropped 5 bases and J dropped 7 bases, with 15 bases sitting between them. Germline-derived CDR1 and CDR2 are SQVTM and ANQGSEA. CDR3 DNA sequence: TGCAGCGTTTCAGAGGGGCAGGGGAATTCACCCCTCCACTTT. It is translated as CSVSEGQGNSPLHF.

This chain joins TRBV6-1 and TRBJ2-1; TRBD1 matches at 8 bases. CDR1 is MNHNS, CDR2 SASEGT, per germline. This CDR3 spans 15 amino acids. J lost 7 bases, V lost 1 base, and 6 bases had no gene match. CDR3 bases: TGTGCCAGCAGTGAAGACTGGACAGGGCGGAATGAGCAGTTCTTC. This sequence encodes CASSEDWTGRNEQFF.